A single sample gave rise to the 17 T cell receptor beta chains below, sequenced in a study of T cells in Graves' hyperthyroidism and ophthalmopathy. Regions amplified from RNA transcripts were the TCR beta CDR3 regions. Primed by the HTBI set, a first-round RT-PCR was run on the TCR CDR3. TCRdb re-analysed the multiplex PCR reads in MiXCR, keeping a single row per CDR3 protein. The sample shows approximately 400,000 distinct CDR3 sequences, approximately 25% of them seen only once. Sequences were obtained from blood. The receptors here all came from a man aged 50 to 59 with Graves' hyperthyroidism.

The V call is TRBV6-1, the J call TRBJ2-1; 9 nucleotides match TRBD1. Germline V CDR1 and CDR2: MNHNS, SASEGT. This CDR3 has 19 residues. Losses at the gene ends were 7 bases for V and 3 bases for J; bases not matched to a gene: 19. CDR3 sequence (DNA): TGTGCCAGCACCCAGGGACAGGGACGTGGGGGAACTCACTACAATGAGCAGTTCTTC. It encodes CASTQGQGRGGTHYNEQFF.

The chain recombines TRBV7-9 with TRBJ2-3; the match to TRBD2 covers 10 bases. From germline, CDR1 is SEHNR and CDR2 FQNEAQ (reference sequence). J was trimmed by 2 bases and V by 4 bases; bases with no gene match: 12. This CDR3 has 18 residues. CDR3 in amino acids: CASSSTSGRARDTDTQYF. CDR3 sequence (DNA): TGTGCCAGCAGCTCCACGAGCGGGAGGGCCCGTGACACAGATACGCAGTATTTT.

The genes are TRBV6-5 and TRBJ2-1; a possible D gene is TRBD2 (6 bases). Germline CDR1 reads MNHEY; CDR2 reads SVGAGI. This CDR3 contains 15 residues. V was pared by 2 bases and J by 7 bases, with 15 bases between. CDR3 amino acids: CASSYRAGDSNEQFF. CDR3 sequence (DNA): TGTGCCAGCAGTTACAGGGCCGGGGACTCGAATGAGCAGTTCTTC.

The chain recombines TRBV7-6 with TRBJ2-2; possibly TRBD2 for D (6 bases). The germline gives CDR1 SGHVS, CDR2 FNYEAQ. The CDR3 consists of 17 residues. Deletions cut 5 bases from V and 5 bases from J, with 21 bases between. The CDR3 protein is CASSVGRTGTRTGELFF. Here the CDR3 DNA reads TGTGCCAGCAGCGTTGGACGGACCGGGACTCGGACCGGGGAGCTGTTTTTT.

This clonotype was observed a few times. Since a much larger clone is just one base distant, this may be a read error. The chain joins TRBV11-2 to TRBJ2-7, with D maybe TRBD2 (6 bases). The CDR3 sequence is 14 residues long. CDR1 SGHAT and CDR2 FQNNGV come from the germline V gene. The CDR3 spells CASSSRDSSYGQYF. Written as DNA, the CDR3 is TGTGCCAGCAGCTCGCGGGACTCTTCCTACGGGCAGTACTTC. The variable domain in full, completed from reference TRBV11-2 and TRBJ2-7, reads EAGVAQSPRYKIIEKRQSVAFWCNPISGHATLYWYQQILGQGPKLLIQFQNNGVVDDSQLPKDRFSAERLKGVDSTLKIQPAKLEDSAVYLCASSSRDSSYGQYFGPGTRLTVT.

This clonotype was detected a few times. The chain links TRBV20-1 to TRBJ2-7; D is perhaps TRBD2 (6 bases). CDR3 length: 12 amino acids. Trimming stripped 1 base from V and 3 bases from J, with 7 bases between. The V gene's germline CDR1 is DFQATT and CDR2 SNEGSKA (reference sequence). CDR3 loop: CSARAGVYEQYF. The CDR3 DNA follows: TGCAGTGCTAGAGCGGGGGTCTACGAGCAGTACTTC.

This sequence joins TRBV20-1 and TRBJ2-7; 9 bases align to TRBD2. The CDR3 runs to 15 residues. V lost 3 bases, J lost 2 bases, and 8 bases stayed unmatched. The V gene's germline CDR1 is DFQATT and CDR2 SNEGSKA (reference sequence). The chain's CDR3 is CSARSRGGGAYEQYF. The CDR3 DNA sequence: TGCAGTGCTAGGAGCCGGGGCGGGGGGGCCTACGAGCAGTACTTC.

The chain employs TRBV6-1 and TRBJ2-7, with D unresolved. The ends were cut back, 8 bases at V and 0 bases at J, with 8 bases in the middle. Germline-derived CDR1 and CDR2 are MNHNS and SASEGT. The CDR3 consists of 12 residues. Written as DNA, the CDR3 is TGTGCCAGCGAAGATAACTCCTACGAGCAGTACTTC. This codes for CASEDNSYEQYF.

This clonotype was detected ten times or more. The chain is built from TRBV20-1 and TRBJ2-5; no clear D. The CDR3 sequence is 14 residues long. In germline, CDR1 is DFQATT, CDR2 SNEGSKA (reference sequence). Trimming cost V 3 bases and J 5 bases, with 16 bases left between them. The CDR3 here is CSARGSNNLETQYF. The DNA for the CDR3 is TGCAGTGCTAGGGGGTCGAACAATTTGGAGACCCAGTACTTC.

The chain couples TRBV28 to TRBJ1-5; 8 nucleotides agree with TRBD1. Unmatched junction bases numbered 1, after V lost 2 bases and J lost 1 base. CDR3 length: 15 amino acids. Germline CDR1 reads MDHEN; CDR2 reads SYDVKM. CDR3 loop: CASSLAGGSNQPQHF. The CDR3 region has the DNA TGTGCCAGCAGTTTAGCAGGGGGCAGCAATCAGCCCCAGCATTTT. Full variable domain (remainder filled in from reference TRBV28 and TRBJ1-5): DVKVTQSSRYLVKRTGEKVFLECVQDMDHENMFWYRQDPGLGLRLIYFSYDVKMKEKGDIPEGYSVSREKKERFSLILESASTNQTSMYLCASSLAGGSNQPQHFGDGTRLSIL.

The rearrangement links TRBV5-1 to TRBJ2-4, with D uncertain. This CDR3 is 16 amino acids long. CDR1 SGHRS and CDR2 YFSETQ come from the germline V gene. The V gene lost 4 bases and the J gene lost 1 base, with 15 bases spanning the gap. The CDR3, as DNA: TGCGCCAGCAGCATCCCACTCCCAACCGCCAAAAACATTCAGTACTTC. Encoded protein: CASSIPLPTAKNIQYF.

There are many counts of this clonotype. V gene TRBV7-9 combines with J gene TRBJ2-1, with TRBD2 as a possible D gene (6 bases). Trimming removed 2 bases from V and 5 bases from J, with 10 bases in between. The CDR3 has 14 amino acids. Germline values: CDR1 SEHNR, CDR2 FQNEAQ (reference sequence). Here the CDR3 DNA reads TGTGCCAGCAGCTTAAGTAGCGGAAACAATGAGCAGTTCTTC. As protein: CASSLSSGNNEQFF.

This clonotype has a count of ten or more. V and J are TRBV6-1 and TRBJ1-5; no clear D gene. The V gene's germline CDR1 is MNHNS and CDR2 SASEGT. Trimming took 1 base from V and 4 from J, leaving 5 bases between them. The CDR3 length is 13 residues. DNA of the CDR3: TGTGCCAGCAGTGAAGTGGGGAATCAGCCCCAGCATTTT. The encoded protein is CASSEVGNQPQHF.

There are many counts of this clonotype. J is TRBJ2-3 and V is TRBV7-2; 7 nucleotides match TRBD2. There are 14 residues in the CDR3. Germline values: CDR1 SGHTA, CDR2 FQGNSA. V lost 2 bases and J lost 5; bases outside the gene matches: 4. CDR3 sequence (DNA): TGTGCCAGCAGCTTACTTGCGGGGGAAGATACGCAGTATTTT. Protein sequence: CASSLLAGEDTQYF.

This chain joins TRBV6-1 and TRBJ1-2; D is possibly TRBD1 (5 bases). Germline V gene lookup returns CDR1 MNHNS and CDR2 SASEGT. V was cut by 6 bases and J by 1 base, with 18 bases left in between. The CDR3 has 16 residues. The CDR3 sequence is CASSTDRGDLNYGYTF. The CDR3, as DNA: TGTGCCAGCAGCACCGATCGGGGGGACCTTAACTATGGCTACACCTTC.

This clonotype was found a few times. The gene calls are TRBV5-1 and TRBJ2-3; TRBD2 might be the D (6 bases). Germline lookup yields CDR1 SGHRS and CDR2 YFSETQ. The CDR3 extends over 13 amino acids. The ends were cut back, 5 bases at V and 2 bases at J, with 9 bases in the middle. The CDR3 is CASRRDSTDTQYF. CDR3 bases: TGCGCCAGCAGGCGGGACTCCACAGATACGCAGTATTTT.

This clonotype came up many times. This chain connects TRBV28 to TRBJ1-5, with D possibly matching TRBD1 (5 bases). The V end was cut by 5 bases, the J end by 7 bases, with 15 bases between. The CDR3 consists of 14 residues. Germline V lookup: CDR1 MDHEN, CDR2 SYDVKM. In nucleotides, the CDR3 is TGTGCCAGCAGTCGAGACCAGGGTTGGCAGCCCCAGCATTTT. This gives the protein CASSRDQGWQPQHF.